This is a list of T cell receptor beta chains from one sample in a study of T cell responses to AZD1222 COVID-19 vaccine. The assay was immunoSEQ multiplex PCR, and TCRdb's table has in-frame clones only and misses some. Counted here are about 110,000 clones, roughly 87% occurring once; the ten biggest clones make up 4.8%. The sample consisted of peripheral blood, taken 28 days after the second AZD1222 dose. The receptor set was obtained from an adult who received the AZD1222 COVID-19 vaccine. Both conserved end residues are part of each CDR3. A D gene is named only where the DNA matches it firmly. Size values are once, few and many counts, or a class for expanded clones, and some rows have none.

CDR3nt,CDR3aa,abundance,d_gene,v_gene,j_gene
TGTGCCAGCAGCTGGGGGACAGGGAATTACGGAAACATTCAGTACTTC,CASSWGTGNYGNIQYF,.,TRBD1,TRBV5-4,TRBJ2-4
TGTGCCAGCAGTCGGACAGGGGGGCATGAAAAACTGTTTTTT,CASSRTGGHEKLFF,.,TRBD1,TRBV2,TRBJ1-4
TGTGCCACCAGTGATTGGGCGGGGGGCGGCGCCGGGGAGCTGTTTTTT,CATSDWAGGGAGELFF,.,TRBD2,TRBV24-1,TRBJ2-2
TGCAGCGTTGAAGATATGGGGCCCATTGAGGGCGAGCAGTACTTC,CSVEDMGPIEGEQYF,few,.,TRBV29-1,TRBJ2-7
TGTGCCAGCAGCGGGGGGCCATCCACAGATACGCAGTATTTT,CASSGGPSTDTQYF,.,.,TRBV28,TRBJ2-3
TGCGCCAGCAGCCAAGGCCTCGGGGAGCTGTTTTTT,CASSQGLGELFF,.,.,TRBV4-1,TRBJ2-2
TGTGCCAGCAGTCAAGACGGCCTGGAGACCCAGTACTTC,CASSQDGLETQYF,.,.,TRBV11-1,TRBJ2-5
TGTGCCAGCAACCCCTCCTTGAGGGGGTCGAGGATCAATGAGCAGTTCTTC,CASNPSLRGSRINEQFF,.,.,TRBV28,TRBJ2-1
TGTGCCAGCAGTTTGGGGGGCCCTGGGGCCAACGTCCTGACTTTC,CASSLGGPGANVLTF,.,.,TRBV27,TRBJ2-6
TGTGCCAGCAGCGTAGAAGGGGTGGGCTATGGCTACACCTTC,CASSVEGVGYGYTF,.,.,TRBV9,TRBJ1-2
TGTGCCAGCAGGCGGGCTAGCGGGGGGCAAGAGACCCAGTACTTC,CASRRASGGQETQYF,.,TRBD2,TRBV2,TRBJ2-5
TGTGCCAGCAGCTTAACAGGGGGTCAGCCCCAGCATTTT,CASSLTGGQPQHF,.,TRBD1,TRBV11-1,TRBJ1-5
TGTGCCAGCAGTCCTCAGACAAATTCACCCCTCCACTTT,CASSPQTNSPLHF,.,.,TRBV12-3/TRBV12-4,TRBJ1-6
TGTGCCAGCAGCTCGATTGGGACAGGGGACGAGCAGTACTTC,CASSSIGTGDEQYF,.,TRBD1,TRBV7-8,TRBJ2-7
TGTGCCAGCAGCTTTCAGGGGGAAAACACCATATATTTT,CASSFQGENTIYF,.,TRBD1,TRBV7-9,TRBJ1-3
TGTGCCAGCAGCCGGGACTCCCAAGGAAACACCATATATTTT,CASSRDSQGNTIYF,.,.,TRBV5-4,TRBJ1-3
TGTGCCAGCGCTGGGGCCGCGGGGGGGCCCTCCTACAATGAGCAGTTCTTC,CASAGAAGGPSYNEQFF,.,TRBD2,TRBV28,TRBJ2-1
TGTGCCATCAGTGGGGAGGGACAGCCTATTAATTCACCCCTCCACTTT,CAISGEGQPINSPLHF,.,TRBD1,TRBV10-3,TRBJ1-6
TGTGCCAGCAGCCTGGGGGGAGCTGAGCAGTTCTTC,CASSLGGAEQFF,.,.,TRBV14,TRBJ2-1
TGCGCCAGCGGGGAGGGTGAAGCTTTCTTT,CASGEGEAFF,.,.,TRBV10-2,TRBJ1-1
TGTGCCAGTAGTAAGACAGGGTACGCTGGGGCCAACGTCCTGACTTTC,CASSKTGYAGANVLTF,.,TRBD1,TRBV19,TRBJ2-6
TGTGCCAGCTCAGAACAAGATATTTTGAACACCGGGGAGCTGTTTTTT,CASSEQDILNTGELFF,.,.,TRBV18,TRBJ2-2
TGTGCCATCAGTGAAGGGGACAGGGGGATGGCTTTCTTT,CAISEGDRGMAFF,.,TRBD1,TRBV10-3,TRBJ1-1
TGTGCCAGCAGTTTTGACGGTAGTGCACTACGAGAGCAGTACTTC,CASSFDGSALREQYF,.,.,TRBV27,TRBJ2-7
TGTGCCAGCAGCGCATCCACAGGGTTTGCAACTAATGAAAAACTGTTTTTT,CASSASTGFATNEKLFF,.,.,TRBV9,TRBJ1-4
TGTGCCAGCACCCCTGGCGGGACAGGGTTGGGTACGGCCCAGCATTTT,CASTPGGTGLGTAQHF,.,TRBD1,TRBV28,TRBJ1-5
TGTGCCAGCAGCCCCCCGGGCGGGGGGCGTCAACAGCAGTACTTC,CASSPPGGGRQQQYF,.,TRBD2,TRBV7-2,TRBJ2-7
TGTGCCAGCAGTGAAACAAGGGTCTACGAGCAGTACTTC,CASSETRVYEQYF,.,.,TRBV25-1,TRBJ2-7
TGTGCCAGCAGCCCCCACGGGCTCAACACTGAAGCTTTCTTT,CASSPHGLNTEAFF,.,.,TRBV14,TRBJ1-1
TGTGCCAGCAGCTTAGCCCGGACAGCCCAAGAGACCCAGTACTTC,CASSLARTAQETQYF,.,.,TRBV7-9,TRBJ2-5
TGTGCCAGCAGTGACTCTGGGGGACCAGATACGCAGTATTTT,CASSDSGGPDTQYF,.,.,TRBV6-4,TRBJ2-3
TGCAGCGTTGCAGGGCCTGGGGCCAACGTCCTGACTTTC,CSVAGPGANVLTF,.,.,TRBV29-1,TRBJ2-6
TGTGCCAGCAGTTATTGGCAGGGGGCCTCTGAAGCTTTCTTT,CASSYWQGASEAFF,.,TRBD1,TRBV6-5,TRBJ1-1
TGTGCCAGCAGCCCGGGGCCCTTTATGAACACTGAAGCTTTCTTT,CASSPGPFMNTEAFF,.,.,TRBV7-2,TRBJ1-1
TGTGCCAGCATGACAGGGGCCTATACTGAAGCTTTCTTT,CASMTGAYTEAFF,.,TRBD1,TRBV6-5,TRBJ1-1
TGTGCCAGCAGTTTACGGGGGGCACATTCACCCCTCCACTTT,CASSLRGAHSPLHF,.,.,TRBV28,TRBJ1-6
TGTGCCTGGAGTCCCAGAGCGCCCAGCCTCGGTACGCAGTATTTT,CAWSPRAPSLGTQYF,.,.,TRBV30,TRBJ2-3
TGTGCCAGCAGCCAGGGGGTTAGCCCGGGCCAGGACGAGCAGTACTTC,CASSQGVSPGQDEQYF,.,.,TRBV3-1/TRBV3-2,TRBJ2-7
TGCAGCGTTGAAGATTTGTTGGGGGCCATGCCTATCTATGGCTACACCTTC,CSVEDLLGAMPIYGYTF,.,.,TRBV29-1,TRBJ1-2
TGCGCCAGCAGCCAAGAGGACAGATCCTACGAGCAGTACTTC,CASSQEDRSYEQYF,.,.,TRBV4-1,TRBJ2-7
TGTGCCAGCAGCTTGCGACAGGATAACACCGGGGAGCTGTTTTTT,CASSLRQDNTGELFF,.,.,TRBV5-4,TRBJ2-2
TGTGCCAGCAGCCTTCGTAGGGGTGAAAAACTGTTTTTT,CASSLRRGEKLFF,.,.,TRBV3-1/TRBV3-2,TRBJ1-4
TGTGCCAGCACTCCCCCCCCCTCTGGAAACACCATATATTTT,CASTPPPSGNTIYF,.,.,TRBV28,TRBJ1-3
TGTGCCAGCAGCCCTCGGACAGGGGGCAATGAGCAGTTCTTC,CASSPRTGGNEQFF,.,TRBD1,TRBV11-3,TRBJ2-1
TGTGCCAGCAGCTTAGAGGTTTATAGGGACAGGTCCTACAATGAGCAGTTCTTC,CASSLEVYRDRSYNEQFF,once,TRBD1,TRBV11-2,TRBJ2-1
TGTGCCAGCAGCCGGACTAGCGGGGACTACAATGAGCAGTTCTTC,CASSRTSGDYNEQFF,once,TRBD2,TRBV7-7,TRBJ2-1